One and the same sample provided the 2 T cell receptor beta chains below, sequenced in a study of vaccination effects on CD4 cells after COVID-19. Using immunoSEQ multiplex PCR, the repertoire was profiled, and TCRdb retains in-frame clones only, with some absent. In the table there are approximately 38,000 clones, roughly 73% of which are singletons. Antigen-specific CD4+ T cells expanded by the ViraFEST assay with viral peptide pools were then sequenced. CD4+ T cell isolation took place after less than 13 days of culture. This person's SARS-CoV-2 infection, confirmed by PCR, occurred between March and December 2020. Their antigens are not known. The material sequenced was CD4+ T cells from PBMCs cultured with a peptide pool, taken before COVID-19 vaccination. The receptors originated from a human donor who had a prior SARS-CoV-2 infection.

The V call is TRBV7-6, the J call TRBJ1-2, with 8 bases that match TRBD1. Germline assignment: CDR1 SGHVS and CDR2 FNYEAQ. The CDR3 contains 16 residues. With V trimmed by 0 bases and J by 8 bases, 11 bases remained unmatched. CDR3 protein: CASSLAGGQGASGYTF. Here the CDR3 DNA reads TGTGCCAGCAGCTTAGCTGGGGGTCAGGGGGCGAGCGGCTACACCTTC.

The rearrangement uses TRBV7-2 and TRBJ2-7, with 7 bases matching TRBD2. Germline CDR1 reads SGHTA; CDR2 reads FQGNSA. The CDR3 totals 14 residues. V shed 6 bases, J shed 4 bases, and the junction held 9 bases outside the gene matches. Here the CDR3 DNA reads TGTGCCAGCAGTAGAAGCGGGGCTAATTACGAGCAGTACTTC. Translation: CASSRSGANYEQYF.